A single TCR beta chain is shown here with its context. What it binds is unknown. TCRdb re-derived calls from the 5' RACE reads in MiXCR, one entry per CDR3 protein. The sample has 450,000 to 650,000 distinct CDR3 sequences, roughly 22% seen once. The CDR3 covers 15 residues. V was pared by 8 bases and J by 3 bases, with 18 bases between. CDR1 and CDR2 (germline): WNHNN, SYGVQD (reference sequence). This sample was included in a study of T cells after yellow fever vaccination. Findings of the study overall: A large majority of primary-vaccination clones showed up again after the booster (96% CD4, almost 90% CD8). Only a small proportion of the clonotypes turned up in both the CD4 and the CD8 compartments, likely arising from convergent recombination.

This clonotype originated in a young man who received the YFV17D yellow fever vaccine. The chain couples TRBV10-1 to TRBJ2-3; possibly TRBD2 for D (5 bases). Specimen: PBMCs, collected more than 20 days after the first yellow fever vaccination. CDR3 amino acids: CASAEGSARTDTQYF. The CDR3 nucleotides read TGCGCCAGCGCCGAAGGGAGCGCCAGGACAGATACGCAGTATTTT.